The rows below give T cell receptor beta chains drawn from one sample of a study of blood T cell repertoires in COVID-19. TCRdb keeps only in-frame clones here, not all; method: immunoSEQ multiplex PCR. The repertoire holds approximately 76,000 clones, around 85% seen once, with approximately 8% in the top ten. The sequenced sample was peripheral blood. Receptors originate from a man under 40 with acute or convalescent COVID-19. Both conserved end residues are part of each CDR3. Each record gives: D gene, V gene, clone size, J gene, CDR3 DNA, CDR3 protein. D genes are given only for firm matches. Clone sizes are given selectively: once, few, many, or a class where the clone is expanded.

d_gene: .
v_gene: TRBV2
abundance: .
j_gene: TRBJ1-2
CDR3nt: TGTGCCAGCAGTGTAAGTAACGCCAGAGGCTACACCTTC
CDR3aa: CASSVSNARGYTF

d_gene: TRBD1
v_gene: TRBV19
abundance: .
j_gene: TRBJ1-1
CDR3nt: TGTGCCAGTAGTCGAATGGCTGGACAGGAGAACACTGAAGCTTTCTTT
CDR3aa: CASSRMAGQENTEAFF

d_gene: TRBD1
v_gene: TRBV2
abundance: once
j_gene: TRBJ1-1
CDR3nt: TGTGCCAGCAGTGTGGACAGGGGAGGCACTGAAGCTTTCTTT
CDR3aa: CASSVDRGGTEAFF

d_gene: .
v_gene: TRBV6-1
abundance: .
j_gene: TRBJ2-1
CDR3nt: TGTGCCAGCAGTGAAGCAGGGGGCAATGAGCAGTTCTTC
CDR3aa: CASSEAGGNEQFF

d_gene: .
v_gene: TRBV19
abundance: .
j_gene: TRBJ1-2
CDR3nt: TGTGCCAGTAGTATCGGGGGGTTCGGTGGCTACACCTTC
CDR3aa: CASSIGGFGGYTF

d_gene: .
v_gene: TRBV4-1
abundance: .
j_gene: TRBJ2-1
CDR3nt: TGCGCCAGCAGCCCTTCGAGTAGCGATCACAATGAGCAGTTCTTC
CDR3aa: CASSPSSSDHNEQFF

d_gene: TRBD2
v_gene: TRBV4-2
abundance: .
j_gene: TRBJ2-2
CDR3nt: TGTGCCAGCAGGCGGGAGGGGTCGTCGAACACCGGGGAGCTGTTTTTT
CDR3aa: CASRREGSSNTGELFF

d_gene: TRBD1
v_gene: TRBV2
abundance: .
j_gene: TRBJ2-7
CDR3nt: TGTGCCAGCTCTCAAGACAGGGGCCTTTACGAGCAGTACTTC
CDR3aa: CASSQDRGLYEQYF

d_gene: .
v_gene: TRBV6-5
abundance: .
j_gene: TRBJ1-1
CDR3nt: TGTGCCAGCAGTTCCGACACAACGGCTGAAGCTTTCTTT
CDR3aa: CASSSDTTAEAFF

d_gene: .
v_gene: TRBV28
abundance: .
j_gene: TRBJ1-1
CDR3nt: TGTGCCAGCAGTTTATATTACAGGATGAACACTGAAGCTTTCTTT
CDR3aa: CASSLYYRMNTEAFF

d_gene: TRBD1
v_gene: TRBV5-1
abundance: .
j_gene: TRBJ1-3
CDR3nt: TGCGCCAGCAGCCCGACAGGGGACGGAAACACCATATATTTT
CDR3aa: CASSPTGDGNTIYF

d_gene: .
v_gene: TRBV5-5
abundance: .
j_gene: TRBJ2-1
CDR3nt: TGTGCCAGCAGCTTGTCTCTAAGCTCCTACAATGAGCAGTTCTTC
CDR3aa: CASSLSLSSYNEQFF

d_gene: .
v_gene: TRBV5-4
abundance: .
j_gene: TRBJ2-7
CDR3nt: TGTGCCAGCAGCTTAGGACCGGGGAGCTACGAGCAGTACTTC
CDR3aa: CASSLGPGSYEQYF

d_gene: TRBD2
v_gene: TRBV3-1/TRBV3-2
abundance: .
j_gene: TRBJ2-3
CDR3nt: TGTGCCAGCAGCCAAGGGCGGGCTAGCGGAACGCAGTATTTT
CDR3aa: CASSQGRASGTQYF

d_gene: .
v_gene: TRBV11-1
abundance: .
j_gene: TRBJ2-5
CDR3nt: TGTGCCAGCAGCTCCAGAGGGTGGTACCAAGAGACCCAGTACTTC
CDR3aa: CASSSRGWYQETQYF

d_gene: TRBD2
v_gene: TRBV7-8
abundance: .
j_gene: TRBJ2-5
CDR3nt: TGTGCCAGCAAAAAAGCGGGGGTTTCGTGGGAGACCCAGTACTTC
CDR3aa: CASKKAGVSWETQYF

d_gene: TRBD2
v_gene: TRBV4-2
abundance: .
j_gene: TRBJ2-2
CDR3nt: TGTGCCAGCAGTAACAACCGAGCGGGAGCCCACACCGGGGAGCTGTTTTTT
CDR3aa: CASSNNRAGAHTGELFF

d_gene: .
v_gene: TRBV5-4
abundance: .
j_gene: TRBJ2-3
CDR3nt: TGTGCCAGCAGCTTGACTAGCGATACGCAGTATTTT
CDR3aa: CASSLTSDTQYF

d_gene: TRBD1
v_gene: TRBV6-5
abundance: .
j_gene: TRBJ1-5
CDR3nt: TGTGCCAGCAGCGACAGGGGCGGAGAGCCCCAGCATTTT
CDR3aa: CASSDRGGEPQHF

d_gene: .
v_gene: TRBV7-9
abundance: .
j_gene: TRBJ2-7
CDR3nt: TGTGCCAGCAGCCGGTACCAGGGGGGCGAGCAGTACTTC
CDR3aa: CASSRYQGGEQYF

d_gene: .
v_gene: TRBV27
abundance: .
j_gene: TRBJ2-3
CDR3nt: TGTGCCAGCAGTTTATCGAGGGGGGATACGCAGTATTTT
CDR3aa: CASSLSRGDTQYF

d_gene: .
v_gene: TRBV18
abundance: .
j_gene: TRBJ2-7
CDR3nt: TGTGCCAGCTCACCAAAAGTAGGAGATTACGAGCAGTACTTC
CDR3aa: CASSPKVGDYEQYF

d_gene: .
v_gene: TRBV30
abundance: .
j_gene: TRBJ1-4
CDR3nt: TGTGCCTGGAGTGTACCCCTCCGGGGGTTTAATGAAAAACTGTTTTTT
CDR3aa: CAWSVPLRGFNEKLFF

d_gene: TRBD1
v_gene: TRBV9
abundance: .
j_gene: TRBJ2-1
CDR3nt: TGTGCCAGCAGCGCCCAACCGGGACAGGTAGGAAATGAGCAGTTCTTC
CDR3aa: CASSAQPGQVGNEQFF

d_gene: .
v_gene: TRBV9
abundance: .
j_gene: TRBJ1-3
CDR3nt: TGTGCCAGCAGCGTCGGTCGATTCTCTGGAAACACCATATATTTT
CDR3aa: CASSVGRFSGNTIYF

d_gene: TRBD2
v_gene: TRBV4-2
abundance: .
j_gene: TRBJ2-7
CDR3nt: TGTGCCAGCAGCCGAAACTTAGCGGGAGGAATCTACTACGAGCAGTACTTC
CDR3aa: CASSRNLAGGIYYEQYF

d_gene: .
v_gene: TRBV5-1
abundance: .
j_gene: TRBJ2-3
CDR3nt: TGCGCCAGCAGCCCGGAGAATGTCCTCACAGATACGCAGTATTTT
CDR3aa: CASSPENVLTDTQYF

d_gene: TRBD1
v_gene: TRBV6-1
abundance: .
j_gene: TRBJ2-3
CDR3nt: TGTGCCAGCAGTGACAGACAGGGGCCGATGGATACGCAGTATTTT
CDR3aa: CASSDRQGPMDTQYF

d_gene: TRBD1
v_gene: TRBV5-4
abundance: .
j_gene: TRBJ1-2
CDR3nt: TGTGCCAGCAGCTTCGGACAGGATAACTATGGCTACACCTTC
CDR3aa: CASSFGQDNYGYTF

d_gene: .
v_gene: TRBV3-1/TRBV3-2
abundance: .
j_gene: TRBJ1-1
CDR3nt: TGTGCCAGCAGCCCGGGACACCGATCTGAAGCTTTCTTT
CDR3aa: CASSPGHRSEAFF

d_gene: .
v_gene: TRBV28
abundance: .
j_gene: TRBJ2-5
CDR3nt: TGTGCCAGCAGTTTTCCGGACAGTACAGAAGAGACCCAGTACTTC
CDR3aa: CASSFPDSTEETQYF

d_gene: .
v_gene: TRBV3-1/TRBV3-2
abundance: .
j_gene: TRBJ2-1
CDR3nt: TGTGCCAGCAGCCAAGGAGAACGATCCTACAATGAGCAGTTCTTC
CDR3aa: CASSQGERSYNEQFF

d_gene: TRBD2
v_gene: TRBV9
abundance: .
j_gene: TRBJ2-4
CDR3nt: TGTGCCAGCAGCGGTGGGACTAGCCACCCTGGGAACATTCAGTACTTC
CDR3aa: CASSGGTSHPGNIQYF

d_gene: TRBD2
v_gene: TRBV19
abundance: .
j_gene: TRBJ2-4
CDR3nt: TGTGCCGCCGCTAGCGGAATAGCCAAAAACATTCAGTACTTC
CDR3aa: CAAASGIAKNIQYF

d_gene: .
v_gene: TRBV12-3/TRBV12-4
abundance: .
j_gene: TRBJ1-5
CDR3nt: TGTGCCACCGGTACCCTAGGCAATCAGCCCCAGCATTTT
CDR3aa: CATGTLGNQPQHF

d_gene: TRBD2
v_gene: TRBV5-8
abundance: .
j_gene: TRBJ2-2
CDR3nt: TGTGCCAGCAGCTCTAGCGGGAGGATCACCGGGGAGCTGTTTTTT
CDR3aa: CASSSSGRITGELFF

d_gene: TRBD1
v_gene: TRBV15
abundance: .
j_gene: TRBJ2-7
CDR3nt: TGTGCCACCAGCCGGACAGGAACCTACGAGCAGTACTTC
CDR3aa: CATSRTGTYEQYF

d_gene: TRBD1
v_gene: TRBV28
abundance: .
j_gene: TRBJ1-2
CDR3nt: TGTGCCAGCAGGGGGACAGGGGAAGACTATGGCTACACCTTC
CDR3aa: CASRGTGEDYGYTF

d_gene: .
v_gene: TRBV11-3
abundance: .
j_gene: TRBJ2-2
CDR3nt: TGTGCCAGCAGTAGGAGGGAGAGCGGGGAGCTGTTTTTT
CDR3aa: CASSRRESGELFF

d_gene: .
v_gene: TRBV4-3
abundance: few
j_gene: TRBJ2-7
CDR3nt: TGCGCCAGCAGCACAAGGGTTCCTACGGGGGAGCAGTACTTC
CDR3aa: CASSTRVPTGEQYF

d_gene: .
v_gene: TRBV12-5
abundance: once
j_gene: TRBJ2-3
CDR3nt: TGTGCTAGTGGTTTGGGTAGAGATACGCAGTATTTT
CDR3aa: CASGLGRDTQYF

d_gene: .
v_gene: TRBV4-1
abundance: .
j_gene: TRBJ2-1
CDR3nt: TGCGCCAGCAGCCAAGAGAGTGGGCGGGGGCGTGAGCAGTTCTTC
CDR3aa: CASSQESGRGREQFF

d_gene: TRBD1
v_gene: TRBV29-1
abundance: .
j_gene: TRBJ2-5
CDR3nt: TGCAGCGACAGGGGGCGAATGTTAGAGACCCAGTACTTC
CDR3aa: CSDRGRMLETQYF

d_gene: .
v_gene: TRBV4-2
abundance: .
j_gene: TRBJ2-1
CDR3nt: TGTGCCAGCAGCCAAGCGGACACCTACAATGAGCAGTTCTTC
CDR3aa: CASSQADTYNEQFF